What follows are 30 T cell receptor beta chains derived from one specimen sequenced in a study of CD8+ T cells in alopecia areata. RNA extraction was followed by reverse transcription into cDNA, which acted as the sequencing template. The data were produced by immunoSEQ multiplex PCR, yet TCRdb's version contains in-frame clones alone and is incomplete. The sample has 85,000 to 110,000 clones; around 60% are singletons. Sequenced input: CD4+ T cells sorted from blood. These receptors came from a human donor in good health.

V and J are TRBV18 and TRBJ2-7; 11 bases align to TRBD2. V lost 3 bases to trimming and J lost 2 bases; unmatched junction nucleotides: 3. The length of the CDR3 is 15 residues. Germline V gives CDR1 KGHSH, CDR2 LQKENI. CDR3 nucleotides: TGTGCCAGCTCACCTGGTAGCGGGGGGGCCTACGAGCAGTACTTC. Translated: CASSPGSGGAYEQYF.

This chain joins TRBV6-5 and TRBJ2-5; 8 nucleotides agree with TRBD1. The length of the CDR3 is 14 residues. Losses at the gene ends were 4 bases for V and 5 bases for J; bases not matched to a gene: 6. CDR1 and CDR2 (germline): MNHEY, SVGAGI. The CDR3: CASSFGQGRETQYF. The DNA of the CDR3 is TGTGCCAGCAGTTTTGGACAGGGACGGGAGACCCAGTACTTC.

The chain recombines TRBV5-1 with TRBJ2-1; D is possibly TRBD2 (6 bases). Germline loops: CDR1 SGHRS, CDR2 YFSETQ. The CDR3 spans 15 residues. The V gene lost 3 bases and the J gene lost 5 bases, with 15 bases spanning the gap. For the CDR3, the DNA is TGCGCCAGCAGCTCCACTAGCTGGGGGGACAATGAGCAGTTCTTC. Translated, it gives CASSSTSWGDNEQFF.

The table lists this clone with a few counts. CDR3 sequence reads: CASSLVGRGNNEQFF. In DNA form, the CDR3 reads TGCGCCAGCAGCTTGGTTGGGCGGGGGAACAATGAGCAGTTCTTC. This chain joins TRBV5-1 and TRBJ2-1, with 7 bases lining up with TRBD2. In germline, CDR1 is SGHRS, CDR2 YFSETQ. V dropped 0 bases and J dropped 5; count of bases not matched to a gene: 5. This CDR3 spans 15 amino acids.

The chain's CDR3 is CSVVGQGGADTQYF. DNA for the CDR3: TGCAGCGTTGTAGGCCAGGGAGGCGCAGATACGCAGTATTTT. The chain joins TRBV29-1 to TRBJ2-3, with D maybe TRBD2 (6 bases). V gave up 4 bases and J gave up 4 bases, with 15 bases separating them. Looked up from germline, CDR1 is SQVTM and CDR2 is ANQGSEA. This CDR3 is 14 amino acids long.

This clone has more than one count but fewer than ten. V and J are TRBV9 and TRBJ2-3; D is perhaps TRBD2 (6 bases). This CDR3 comprises 13 residues. Trimming shortened V by 7 bases and J by 0 bases, and 9 bases separated the two germline ends. Germline CDR1 reads SGDLS; CDR2 reads YYNGEE. CDR3 amino acids: CASGGTSTDTQYF. The CDR3 DNA follows: TGTGCCAGCGGAGGGACTAGCACAGATACGCAGTATTTT. The full variable domain, with the rest looked up from reference TRBV9 and TRBJ2-3, is DSGVTQTPKHLITATGQRVTLRCSPRSGDLSVYWYQQSLDQGLQFLIQYYNGEERAKGNILERFSAQQFPDLHSELNLSSLELGDSALYFCASGGTSTDTQYFGPGTRLTVL.

The CDR3 region has the DNA TGTGCCAGCAGCCGCAATTTAGGGCGGACCCAGTACTTC. Its translation is CASSRNLGRTQYF. This chain uses TRBV6-5 with TRBJ2-5; D unresolved. Trimming took 6 bases from V and 7 from J, leaving 15 bases between them. Germline CDR1 is MNHEY and CDR2 is SVGAGI. The CDR3 loop spans 13 amino acids.

The rearrangement links TRBV27 to TRBJ1-4; 9 positions agree with TRBD1. Looked up from germline, CDR1 is MNHEY and CDR2 is SMNVEV (reference sequence). Trimming took 4 bases from V and 5 from J; bases not matched to a gene: 14. The CDR3 is 18 residues long. In nucleotides, the CDR3 is TGTGCCAGCAGTTCAAAAATCACTCACAGGGGGCCAAATGAAAAACTGTTTTTT. This sequence encodes CASSSKITHRGPNEKLFF. The full variable domain, in which reference TRBV27 and TRBJ1-4 provide the parts outside the CDR3, is EAQVTQNPRYLITVTGKKLTVTCSQNMNHEYMSWYRQDPGLGLRQIYYSMNVEVTDKGDVPEGYKVSRKEKRNFPLILESPSPNQTSLYFCASSSKITHRGPNEKLFFGSGTQLSVL.

The gene calls are TRBV7-2 and TRBJ2-5; 10 bases are a match to TRBD2. The CDR3 is 16 residues long. Germline CDR1 and CDR2: SGHTA and FQGNSA. With 1 base clipped from V and 1 base from J, the junction kept 3 bases outside the gene matches. The CDR3: CASSLVAGGPQETQYF. CDR3 nucleotides: TGTGCCAGCAGCTTAGTAGCGGGGGGACCCCAAGAGACCCAGTACTTC.

This clone was seen a handful of times. V and J are TRBV29-1 and TRBJ1-2; D possibly corresponds to TRBD1 (6 bases). V lost 6 bases and J lost 6, with 20 bases in between. The CDR3 covers 14 residues. Germline CDR1 is SQVTM and CDR2 is ANQGSEA. In nucleotides, the CDR3 is TGCAGCGTCGCTAGGACAGACCGAACGGATGGCTACACCTTC. Its translation: CSVARTDRTDGYTF.

The chain carries TRBV28 and TRBJ2-7, with D unclear. Trimming left V 1 base short and J 6 bases short, with 10 bases between. The CDR3 covers 13 residues. Per the germline V gene, CDR1 is MDHEN and CDR2 is SYDVKM. This chain's CDR3 is CASSLSGTAEQYF. The CDR3 DNA reads as TGTGCCAGCAGTTTATCCGGCACAGCCGAGCAGTACTTC.

This rearrangement joins TRBV7-2 to TRBJ2-3; 12 nucleotides align to TRBD2. The CDR3 totals 16 residues. CDR1 and CDR2 (germline): SGHTA, FQGNSA. V gave up 1 base and J gave up 3 bases; unmatched junction bases: 2. Here the CDR3 DNA reads TGTGCCAGCAGCTTAGGGGGACTAGCGGGTACAGATACGCAGTATTTT. It yields the protein CASSLGGLAGTDTQYF.

This clone was recorded a few times. The chain employs TRBV2 and TRBJ1-5; D is undetermined. Deletions cut 3 bases from V and 2 bases from J, with 5 bases between. The germline V gene has CDR1 SNHLY and CDR2 FYNNEI. The CDR3 is 13 residues long. The CDR3 here is CASSDQGNQPQHF. CDR3 DNA sequence: TGTGCCAGCAGTGATCAGGGCAATCAGCCCCAGCATTTT. The full variable domain, in which reference TRBV2 and TRBJ1-5 provide the parts outside the CDR3, is EPEVTQTPSHQVTQMGQEVILRCVPISNHLYFYWYRQILGQKVEFLVSFYNNEISEKSEIFDDQFSVERPDGSNFTLKIRSTKLEDSAMYFCASSDQGNQPQHFGDGTRLSIL.

The V gene is TRBV6-5, the J gene TRBJ1-1, with 7 bases aligning to TRBD1. Per germline, CDR1 MNHEY and CDR2 SVGAGI. The J segment lost 8 bases and the V segment lost 0 bases, leaving 0 bases of the junction unmatched. The length of the CDR3 is 12 residues. Here the CDR3 reads CASSYSTGEAFF. CDR3 coding DNA: TGTGCCAGCAGTTACTCGACAGGGGAAGCTTTCTTT.

V usage is TRBV28 and J usage is TRBJ2-7; D is unclear. Between the trimmed V and J ends, which lost 5 bases and 5 bases, there was a span of 13 bases. The germline gives CDR1 MDHEN, CDR2 SYDVKM. This CDR3 has 13 amino acids. The CDR3 coding sequence is TGTGCCAGCAGTCCCCAGAGTAGACACGAGCAGTACTTC. Amino acids: CASSPQSRHEQYF. The full variable domain, with the rest looked up from reference TRBV28 and TRBJ2-7, is DVKVTQSSRYLVKRTGEKVFLECVQDMDHENMFWYRQDPGLGLRLIYFSYDVKMKEKGDIPEGYSVSREKKERFSLILESASTNQTSMYLCASSPQSRHEQYFGPGTRLTVT.

About this clone itself: This sample includes further DNA sequences coding for the same CDR3. The rearrangement uses TRBV30 and TRBJ2-7; TRBD1 might be the D (6 bases). The V end lost 0 bases, the J end lost 3 bases, and 6 bases lay between the germline ends. The CDR3 extends over 12 amino acids. The germline CDR1 and CDR2 sequences are GTSNPN and SVGIG (reference sequence). The chain's CDR3 is CAWSVGGYEQYF. Here the CDR3 DNA reads TGTGCCTGGAGTGTAGGGGGCTACGAGCAGTACTTC.

The genes are TRBV6-5 and TRBJ2-7; weak D call: TRBD1 (5 bases). Per the germline V gene, CDR1 is MNHEY and CDR2 is SVGAGI. V shed 6 bases and J shed 0 bases, with 9 bases lying between them. The CDR3 totals 13 residues. Here the CDR3 DNA reads TGTGCCAGCAGCCGACAGAGCTCCTACGAGCAGTACTTC. It encodes CASSRQSSYEQYF.

This chain joins TRBV25-1 and TRBJ2-5; 13 bases align to TRBD2. This CDR3 has 16 residues. CDR1 is MGHDK and CDR2 is SYGVNS in the germline V gene. J gave up 2 bases and V 5 bases, and 5 bases lay outside the gene matches. The CDR3 nucleotides read TGTGCCAGCAGTTCCGGACTAGCGGGGGTGCAAGAGACCCAGTACTTC. As protein: CASSSGLAGVQETQYF. The full variable domain, completed using reference TRBV25-1 and TRBJ2-5, is EADIYQTPRYLVIGTGKKITLECSQTMGHDKMYWYQQDPGMELHLIHYSYGVNSTEKGDLSSESTVSRIRTEHFPLTLESARPSHTSQYLCASSSGLAGVQETQYFGPGTRLLVL.

This CDR3 reads CAWRIAGASDTQYF. The CDR3 DNA reads TGTGCCTGGAGGATAGCGGGGGCGTCAGATACGCAGTATTTT. The chain links TRBV30 to TRBJ2-3; TRBD2 matches 9 bases. The germline CDR1 and CDR2 sequences are GTSNPN and SVGIG (reference sequence). V lost 3 bases to trimming and J lost 4 bases; unmatched junction nucleotides: 5. The CDR3 is made up of 14 amino acids.

In this sample, this clone turned up once. This chain connects TRBV29-1 to TRBJ1-2, with TRBD1 identical over 7 bases. The CDR3 covers 10 residues. V shed 8 bases, J shed 11 bases, and the junction held 8 bases outside the gene matches. Looked up from germline, CDR1 is SQVTM and CDR2 is ANQGSEA. The CDR3 DNA follows: TGCAGCCATTCAGGGGGGAAGTACACCTTC. It codes for CSHSGGKYTF.

The chain carries TRBV29-1 and TRBJ1-1, with D tentatively TRBD1 (6 bases). In germline, CDR1 is SQVTM, CDR2 ANQGSEA. The CDR3 sequence is 15 residues long. Trimming stripped 3 bases from V and 0 bases from J, with 14 bases between. CDR3 protein: CSVEIQGWMNTEAFF. CDR3 nucleotides: TGCAGCGTTGAGATACAGGGCTGGATGAACACTGAAGCTTTCTTT.

This clone was recorded a few times. J is TRBJ1-1 and V is TRBV29-1; D unclear. The V end lost 1 base, the J end lost 4 bases, and 10 bases lay between the germline ends. The CDR3 runs 13 residues. CDR1 is SQVTM, CDR2 ANQGSEA, per germline. CDR3 loop: CSVEVHEGTEAFF. The CDR3 coding sequence is TGCAGCGTTGAAGTGCACGAGGGCACTGAAGCTTTCTTT.

The V call is TRBV7-2, the J call TRBJ2-1; D is perhaps TRBD2 (5 bases). The CDR3 contains 14 residues. CDR1 SGHTA and CDR2 FQGNSA come from the germline V gene. Trimming stripped 5 bases from V and 2 bases from J, with 10 bases between. CDR3 loop: CASSPLGTYNEQFF. DNA of the CDR3: TGTGCCAGCAGCCCACTAGGAACCTACAATGAGCAGTTCTTC.

This clone was observed a few times. This chain uses TRBV28 with TRBJ1-2; no clear D. Germline-derived CDR1 and CDR2 are MDHEN and SYDVKM. The CDR3 contains 14 residues. Trimming removed 7 bases at V and 5 bases at J, with 17 bases between. CDR3 nucleotides: TGTGCCAGCACCCCAGACCTCGACACGTATGGCTACACCTTC. Amino acid sequence: CASTPDLDTYGYTF.

The gene calls are TRBV29-1 and TRBJ1-1; D unresolved. Germline CDR1 reads SQVTM; CDR2 reads ANQGSEA. The germline V and J ends were trimmed by 4 bases and 8 bases, with 11 bases remaining between them. CDR3 length: 11 amino acids. CDR3 sequence reads: CSVGTHAEAFF. Written as DNA, the CDR3 is TGCAGCGTTGGAACCCATGCGGAAGCTTTCTTT.

The chain combines TRBV27 with TRBJ1-4; no firm D call. CDR1 is MNHEY, CDR2 SMNVEV, per germline (reference sequence). This CDR3 is built from 12 residues. V was pared by 7 bases and J by 8 bases, with 11 bases between. This CDR3 reads CASTLNREKLFF. CDR3 in DNA: TGTGCCAGCACCCTAAATCGGGAAAAACTGTTTTTT.

The chain links TRBV6-5 to TRBJ1-2; TRBD1 might be the D (5 bases). The CDR3 loop spans 15 amino acids. V was clipped by 2 bases and J by 4 bases, with 14 bases between them. Per germline, CDR1 MNHEY and CDR2 SVGAGI. DNA of the CDR3: TGTGCCAGCAGTTACGGAAGGGGCTCCGGCTATGGCTACACCTTC. Translation gives CASSYGRGSGYGYTF.

This clone has only a few counts. J is TRBJ2-3 and V is TRBV29-1; 7 bases map to TRBD2. The V and J ends lost 6 bases and 2 bases, in that order; junction bases with no gene match: 8. CDR1 is SQVTM and CDR2 is ANQGSEA in the germline V gene. This CDR3 is built from 14 residues. The CDR3 bases are TGCAGCGTAGTCCTAGCGGACAACACAGATACGCAGTATTTT. Its protein product is CSVVLADNTDTQYF.

The chain links TRBV28 to TRBJ1-6; 11 positions match TRBD1. Per the germline V gene, CDR1 is MDHEN and CDR2 is SYDVKM. The V gene end was trimmed by 6 bases and the J gene end by 7 bases; junction bases not matched to a gene: 5. The CDR3 runs to 15 residues. The DNA for the CDR3 is TGTGCCAGCAGCCCCAGGGACAGGGGGAATTCACCCCTCCACTTT. This translates into CASSPRDRGNSPLHF.

The rearrangement uses TRBV30 and TRBJ1-5; D is uncertain. V was shortened by 1 base and J by 5 bases, with 9 bases between the two germline ends. Germline CDR1 and CDR2: GTSNPN and SVGIG (reference sequence). The CDR3 has 13 residues. The CDR3, as DNA: TGTGCCTGGAGTGCCCACTCCGATCAGCCCCAGCATTTT. As protein: CAWSAHSDQPQHF.